The 22 T cell receptor beta chains reported below all come from one sample, sequenced in a study of blood T cell repertoires in COVID-19. This table comes from immunoSEQ multiplex PCR, and its TCRdb copy is limited to in-frame clones, with some not included. The sample shows about 230,000 clones, 81% of them seen only once. Sequencing was performed on peripheral blood. The receptors were sampled from a woman over 75 with acute or convalescent COVID-19.

This clone appeared once. The chain uses TRBV4-1 and TRBJ2-4; 7 nucleotides match TRBD2. The CDR3 runs to 19 residues. CDR1 is MGHRA, CDR2 YSYEKL, per germline. The J segment lost 0 bases and the V segment lost 1 base, leaving 12 bases of the junction unmatched. Here the CDR3 reads CASSQGYAGELLAKNIQYF. The CDR3 DNA reads TGCGCCAGCAGCCAAGGTTACGCGGGGGAACTCCTAGCCAAAAACATTCAGTACTTC.

V usage is TRBV5-1 and J usage is TRBJ2-3; 12 positions match TRBD2. Germline lookup yields CDR1 SGHRS and CDR2 YFSETQ. The CDR3 covers 20 residues. The trim removed 0 bases at V and 0 bases at J, leaving 11 bases unmatched. Here the CDR3 reads CASSLALRGLAGKSTDTQYF. CDR3 nucleotide sequence: TGCGCCAGCAGCTTGGCCTTGAGAGGACTAGCGGGGAAGAGCACAGATACGCAGTATTTT.

V usage is TRBV5-1 and J usage is TRBJ2-2; maybe TRBD2 (6 bases). The germline V gene has CDR1 SGHRS and CDR2 YFSETQ. The CDR3 totals 16 residues. V shed 4 bases and J shed 0 bases, with 13 bases lying between them. This CDR3 reads CASSPGVGTNTGELFF. The CDR3 DNA sequence: TGCGCCAGCAGCCCGGGGGTTGGAACGAACACCGGGGAGCTGTTTTTT.

This chain joins TRBV4-1 and TRBJ2-7; D is ambiguous. Trimming removed 4 bases from V and 3 bases from J, with 28 bases in between. This CDR3 has 19 residues. Germline CDR1 MGHRA, CDR2 YSYEKL. The CDR3: CASSPDPTTFQRVHYEQYF. CDR3 sequence (DNA): TGCGCCAGCAGCCCTGACCCCACGACTTTCCAACGAGTCCACTACGAGCAGTACTTC.

The V gene is TRBV12-3 or TRBV12-4, the J gene TRBJ2-7, with a tentative D call TRBD1 (6 bases). Trimming removed 6 bases at V and 3 bases at J, with 12 bases between. CDR3 length equals 13 residues. The CDR3 spells CASRLDRLYEQYF. The DNA for the CDR3 is TGTGCCAGCAGGCTCGACAGGCTCTACGAGCAGTACTTC.

The gene calls are TRBV3-1 (or the pseudogene TRBV3-2) and TRBJ2-5; 10 nucleotides line up with TRBD2. Germline V CDR1 and CDR2: LGHDT, YNNKEL (reference sequence). This CDR3 region has 14 residues. V gave up 5 bases and J gave up 9 bases; unmatched junction bases: 9. CDR3: CASSSDLGTSAQYF. The CDR3 coding sequence is TGTGCCAGCAGCTCCGACCTCGGGACTAGCGCCCAGTACTTC.

V and J are TRBV19 and TRBJ1-1; TRBD1 is a possible D gene (5 bases). V was trimmed by 7 bases and J by 5 bases, leaving 17 bases between them. The CDR3 has 14 residues. Germline lookup yields CDR1 LNHDA and CDR2 SQIVND (reference sequence). In DNA, the CDR3 is TGTGCCAGTAAATTCGATGGACAAGGGACTGAAGCTTTCTTT. Translating it yields CASKFDGQGTEAFF.

This clone appeared a single time. V gene TRBV10-1 combines with J gene TRBJ2-3; the D is unclear. The CDR3 contains 15 residues. V lost 0 bases, J lost 3 bases, and 10 bases lay in between. The germline gives CDR1 WNHNN, CDR2 SYGVQD (reference sequence). The DNA for the CDR3 is TGCGCCAGCAGTGAGTCACCTGCCGGTACAGATACGCAGTATTTT. Protein sequence: CASSESPAGTDTQYF.

This clone was recorded many times. The chain combines TRBV30 with TRBJ2-5, with TRBD2 matching 10 bases. V gave up 0 bases and J gave up 5 bases; unmatched junction bases: 15. This CDR3 comprises 18 residues. Per germline, CDR1 GTSNPN and CDR2 SVGIG (reference sequence). The DNA for the CDR3 is TGTGCCTGGAGTGTGAGCGGGAGGGGTAACCACGACAAGGAGACCCAGTACTTC. This gives the protein CAWSVSGRGNHDKETQYF.

The V call is TRBV11-2, the J call TRBJ2-5; TRBD1 aligns across 8 bases. V shed 6 bases and J 5 bases; nucleotides not matched to a gene: 14. Germline V gives CDR1 SGHAT, CDR2 FQNNGV. The CDR3 length is 16 residues. The CDR3 DNA reads TGTGCCAGCAGACCTGGGACCGGACAGGGACGGGAGACCCAGTACTTC. Translated: CASRPGTGQGRETQYF.

The V and J genes are TRBV30 and TRBJ2-5; D gene unclear. Germline assignment: CDR1 GTSNPN and CDR2 SVGIG (reference sequence). The CDR3 contains 13 residues. The ends were cut back, 1 base at V and 1 base at J, with 7 bases in the middle. For the CDR3, the DNA is TGTGCCTGGAGTGGCAGTATCCAAGAGACCCAGTACTTC. It codes for CAWSGSIQETQYF.

CDR3 sequence reads: CASRFLGGAQGYTF. The CDR3 DNA reads as TGTGCCAGCAGGTTCCTTGGGGGGGCGCAAGGCTACACCTTC. The chain combines TRBV27 with TRBJ1-2, with D possibly being TRBD1 (6 bases). The CDR3 contains 14 residues. The V gene lost 6 bases and the J gene lost 8 bases, with 19 bases spanning the gap. Germline-derived CDR1 and CDR2 are MNHEY and SMNVEV (reference sequence).

With respect to this clone: At one boundary the junction diverges from the germline segment, which might be a read error. Other DNA sequences in the same sample also yield this CDR3. The chain's CDR3 is CASSHGQGVNSPLHF. The CDR3 DNA reads TGTGCCAGCAGCCATGGACAGGGGGTTAATTCACCTCTCCACTTT. The V call is TRBV3-1 (or the pseudogene TRBV3-2), the J call TRBJ1-6, with TRBD1 matching over 10 bases. The CDR3 consists of 15 residues. Germline V gene sequence: CDR1 LGHDT, CDR2 YNNKEL (reference sequence).

This clone was recorded only once. The chain carries TRBV7-9 and TRBJ2-7; D is possibly TRBD1 (6 bases). Germline V CDR1 and CDR2: SEHNR, FQNEAQ (reference sequence). This CDR3 region has 16 residues. Between the trimmed V and J ends, which lost 1 base and 3 bases, there was a span of 16 bases. The CDR3 spells CASSLGVGQGIYEQYF. Written as DNA, the CDR3 is TGTGCCAGCAGCTTAGGAGTAGGCCAGGGGATCTACGAGCAGTACTTC. Drawing the rest from reference TRBV7-9 and TRBJ2-7, the complete variable domain is DTGVSQNPRHKITKRGQNVTFRCDPISEHNRLYWYRQTLGQGPEFLTYFQNEAQLEKSRLLSDRFSAERPKGSFSTLEIQRTEQGDSAMYLCASSLGVGQGIYEQYFGPGTRLTVT.

The V gene is TRBV7-2, the J gene TRBJ2-7, with 7 bases lining up with TRBD2. CDR1 is SGHTA and CDR2 is FQGNSA in the germline V gene. V lost 5 bases, J lost 3 bases, and 10 bases stayed unmatched. The CDR3 loop spans 15 amino acids. CDR3 DNA sequence: TGTGCCAGCAGCGGAGCTGGAGGGAGGGACTACGAGCAGTACTTC. Amino acids: CASSGAGGRDYEQYF. The whole variable domain, remainder taken from reference TRBV7-2 and TRBJ2-7, is GAGVSQSPSNKVTEKGKDVELRCDPISGHTALYWYRQSLGQGLEFLIYFQGNSAPDKSGLPSDRFSAERTGGSVSTLTIQRTQQEDSAVYLCASSGAGGRDYEQYFGPGTRLTVT.

CDR3 region: CASSERTGARYGYTF. The CDR3 region has the DNA TGTGCCAGCAGTGAACGTACAGGAGCTCGGTATGGCTACACCTTC. The J gene is TRBJ1-2, the V gene TRBV6-1, with D maybe TRBD1 (5 bases). The CDR3 contains 15 residues. Looked up from germline, CDR1 is MNHNS and CDR2 is SASEGT. V was shortened by 2 bases and J by 5 bases, with 15 bases between the two germline ends.

This sequence joins TRBV6-6 and TRBJ2-7, with 8 nucleotides matching TRBD1. This CDR3 comprises 12 residues. J gave up 6 bases and V 10 bases, and 8 bases lay outside the gene matches. The V gene's germline CDR1 is MNHNY and CDR2 SVGAGI (reference sequence). The CDR3 sequence is CATGSTGGEQYF. CDR3 nucleotides: TGTGCCACCGGCTCAACAGGGGGCGAGCAGTACTTC.

This clone was seen only a few times. The rearrangement uses TRBV6-5 and TRBJ2-7; 7 bases map to TRBD1. Per the germline V gene, CDR1 is MNHEY and CDR2 is SVGAGI. Unmatched junction bases numbered 5, after V lost 7 bases and J lost 2 bases. CDR3 size: 13 residues. CDR3 bases: TGTGCCAGCATCGCGGACAGGACCTACGAGCAGTACTTC. Protein product: CASIADRTYEQYF.

This chain joins TRBV2 and TRBJ1-2; 9 bases agree with TRBD1. J was trimmed by 6 bases and V by 4 bases; bases with no gene match: 6. The germline V gene has CDR1 SNHLY and CDR2 FYNNEI. The CDR3 has 14 amino acids. The CDR3 sequence is CASSVTGGADGYTF. The CDR3 DNA follows: TGTGCCAGCAGTGTTACAGGGGGCGCGGATGGCTACACCTTC.

The V and J genes are TRBV28 and TRBJ1-1; no firm D call. CDR3 length: 12 amino acids. CDR1 MDHEN and CDR2 SYDVKM come from the germline V gene. Between the trimmed V and J ends, which lost 4 bases and 10 bases, there was a span of 13 bases. The CDR3 protein is CASSSPEVSAFF. DNA for the CDR3: TGTGCCAGCAGTTCACCTGAGGTTTCAGCTTTCTTT.

The chain uses TRBV3-1 (or the pseudogene TRBV3-2) and TRBJ2-7; weak D call: TRBD2 (6 bases). CDR1 and CDR2 (germline): LGHDT, YNNKEL (reference sequence). The CDR3 runs to 15 residues. Trimming took off 4 bases at V and 2 bases at J, with 15 bases between the two ends. Here the CDR3 DNA reads TGTGCCAGCAGCCCCTCCGGGACTTTCGCCTACGAGCAGTACTTC. It yields the protein CASSPSGTFAYEQYF.

The chain is built from TRBV28 and TRBJ1-1; D might be TRBD1 (6 bases). The CDR3 spans 14 residues. Trimming stripped 8 bases from V and 1 base from J, with 14 bases between. Germline V lookup: CDR1 MDHEN, CDR2 SYDVKM. The CDR3 reads CASEMDRTNTEAFF. The DNA for the CDR3 is TGTGCCAGCGAGATGGACAGAACGAACACTGAAGCTTTCTTT.